This T cell receptor beta chain was retrieved from a study of cytomegalovirus exposure and HLA in healthy donors. Study-level findings and limits: In a later analysis, 16,951 TCR beta sequences were associated with HLA alleles at 0.05 false discovery rate. Whilst most TCR sequences proved rare, a subset of public TCRs occurred across many donors. Upon later analysis, HLA-associated TCR beta chains proved more clonally expanded than other, equally common chains.

Trimming stripped 4 bases from V and 6 bases from J, with 11 bases between. The CDR3 sequence is 13 residues long. Germline assignment: CDR1 SGHTA and CDR2 FQGTGA. The PCR had 60 Vbeta and 13 Jbeta primers. The table came from immunoSEQ multiplex PCR; TCRdb's copy has only in-frame clones and leaves some out. The sample includes more than 150,000 clones, roughly 73% seen only once; the top ten take about 7.6%. As to this clone: What it recognizes is unknown.

Every donor was a healthy person donating bone marrow. This TCR was recovered from a woman aged 40 to 50 in good health and CMV-seropositive. The chain joins TRBV7-3 to TRBJ2-3, with D maybe TRBD1 (6 bases). The sequenced material came from PBMCs. The CDR3 sequence: CASSWGGGDTQYF. The CDR3 nucleotides read TGTGCCAGCAGCTGGGGTGGGGGCGATACGCAGTATTTT. The complete variable domain, with remaining parts taken from reference TRBV7-3 and TRBJ2-3, reads GAGVSQTPSNKVTEKGKYVELRCDPISGHTALYWYRQSLGQGPEFLIYFQGTGAADDSGLPNDRFFAVRPEGSVSTLKIQRTERGDSAVYLCASSWGGGDTQYFGPGTRLTVL.